The T cell receptor beta chain under discussion was sequenced for a study of T cell changes during pregnancy in multiple sclerosis. Germline values: CDR1 SGHRS, CDR2 YFSETQ. The CDR3 consists of 15 residues. V was pared by 4 bases and J by 2 bases, with 12 bases between. Using immunoSEQ multiplex PCR, the repertoire was profiled, and TCRdb retains in-frame clones only, with some absent. The sample records about 88,000 clones, 80% to 95% being singletons. This TCR came from a female donor with multiple sclerosis, enrolled in a pregnancy study. This specimen was peripheral blood, taken in the first trimester of pregnancy. The chain uses TRBV5-1 and TRBJ2-2; weak D call: TRBD2 (6 bases). CDR3 nucleotide sequence: TGCGCCAGCAGCCGGAGGGATGATAACACCGGGGAGCTGTTTTTT. It specifies CASSRRDDNTGELFF.